Shown below are 30 T cell receptor beta chains from a single sample sequenced in a study of cytomegalovirus exposure and HLA in healthy donors. 13 Jbeta primers and 60 Vbeta primers were used for the PCR. Sequenced by immunoSEQ multiplex PCR; TCRdb stores in-frame clones only, minus some. The data hold roughly 120,000 clones, with roughly 82% observed a single time. The sequencing input was PBMCs. The origin of the receptors is a male donor in good health and CMV-seropositive.

The chain employs TRBV29-1 and TRBJ2-7; 12 bases fit TRBD1. CDR1 SQVTM and CDR2 ANQGSEA come from the germline V gene. Trimming took 6 bases from V and 7 from J; bases not matched to a gene: 7. The CDR3 consists of 13 residues. For the CDR3, the DNA is TGCAGCGTGGAGGGACAGGGGGCTGAGGAGCAGTACTTC. This gives the protein CSVEGQGAEEQYF.

This chain uses TRBV7-8 with TRBJ2-7, with D possibly being TRBD1 (5 bases). Germline lookup yields CDR1 SGHVS and CDR2 FQNEAQ. The ends were cut back, 5 bases at V and 4 bases at J, with 12 bases in the middle. CDR3 size: 13 residues. CDR3 DNA: TGTGCCAGCAGCGTATTACAGGAGTACGAGCAGTACTTC. Its translation: CASSVLQEYEQYF.

This chain links TRBV5-4 with TRBJ2-3; no firm D call. Germline CDR1 is SGHNT and CDR2 is YYREEE (reference sequence). Trimming pared 5 bases from V and 1 base from J, leaving 5 bases between. The CDR3 loop spans 12 amino acids. The DNA for the CDR3 is TGTGCCAGCAGGCAGGGCACAGATACGCAGTATTTT. Its protein is CASRQGTDTQYF. The full variable domain, completed using reference TRBV5-4 and TRBJ2-3, is ETGVTQSPTHLIKTRGQQVTLRCSSQSGHNTVSWYQQALGQGPQFIFQYYREEENGRGNFPPRFSGLQFPNYSSELNVNALELDDSALYLCASRQGTDTQYFGPGTRLTVL.

CDR3 sequence: CASSLMRFTDTQYF. The CDR3 nucleotides read TGTGCCAGCAGCTTAATGCGGTTCACAGATACGCAGTATTTT. The chain employs TRBV11-1 and TRBJ2-3; unclear D gene. CDR1 is SGHAT, CDR2 FQDESV, per germline (reference sequence). Trimming shortened V by 2 bases and J by 2 bases, and 8 bases separated the two germline ends. CDR3 length equals 14 residues.

This rearrangement joins TRBV7-3 to TRBJ2-3; D is unresolved. The CDR3 sequence is 15 residues long. Germline CDR1 reads SGHTA; CDR2 reads FQGTGA. V was clipped by 1 base and J by 0 bases, with 8 bases between them. The CDR3 reads CASSLSPLSTDTQYF. DNA of the CDR3: TGTGCCAGCAGCTTAAGCCCACTTAGCACAGATACGCAGTATTTT.

For the CDR3, the DNA is TGTGCCAGCAGTTTAAGGCAGGGGGGATCATACGAGCAGTACTTC. As protein: CASSLRQGGSYEQYF. This chain connects TRBV28 to TRBJ2-7, with a possible D match to TRBD1 (7 bases). Germline V gives CDR1 MDHEN, CDR2 SYDVKM. V dropped 2 bases and J dropped 4 bases, with 15 bases sitting between them. CDR3 length: 15 amino acids.

The chain recombines TRBV9 with TRBJ1-4; D ambiguous. The V gene lost 0 bases and the J gene lost 0 bases, with 6 bases spanning the gap. Per the germline V gene, CDR1 is SGDLS and CDR2 is YYNGEE. The CDR3 runs to 15 residues. This chain's CDR3 is CASSVAGTTNEKLFF. The CDR3 DNA follows: TGTGCCAGCAGCGTAGCGGGGACAACTAATGAAAAACTGTTTTTT.

The chain has TRBV5-6 and TRBJ1-2; 7 bases are a match to TRBD1. V lost 3 bases and J lost 2; bases outside the gene matches: 4. Germline V gives CDR1 SGHDT, CDR2 YYEEEE. The CDR3 sequence is 14 residues long. CDR3 sequence reads: CASSYEDRNYGYTF. DNA for the CDR3: TGTGCCAGCAGCTACGAGGACAGGAACTATGGCTACACCTTC.

The chain has TRBV7-6 and TRBJ1-3, with a tentative D call TRBD1 (6 bases). V was shortened by 3 bases and J by 2 bases, with 17 bases between the two germline ends. The CDR3 totals 17 residues. The germline V gene has CDR1 SGHVS and CDR2 FNYEAQ. CDR3 residues: CASSFLPSDSPGNTIYF. CDR3 bases: TGTGCCAGCAGCTTCCTCCCTTCGGACAGCCCTGGAAACACCATATATTTT. Using reference TRBV7-6 and TRBJ1-3 for the parts outside the CDR3, the full variable domain is GAGVSQSPRYKVTKRGQDVALRCDPISGHVSLYWYRQALGQGPEFLTYFNYEAQQDKSGLPNDRFSAERPEGSISTLTIQRTEQRDSAMYRCASSFLPSDSPGNTIYFGEGSWLTVV.

The V gene is TRBV4-3, the J gene TRBJ2-7, with D tentatively TRBD2 (6 bases). The germline V gene encodes CDR1 LGHNA and CDR2 YSLEER. V shed 0 bases and J shed 3 bases, with 12 bases lying between them. This CDR3 has 15 amino acids. For the CDR3, the DNA is TGCGCCAGCAGCCAAGATCTGGGGGGTGGCTACGAGCAGTACTTC. It codes for CASSQDLGGGYEQYF.

The chain couples TRBV19 to TRBJ2-5; perhaps TRBD2 as D (6 bases). In germline, CDR1 is LNHDA, CDR2 SQIVND (reference sequence). The germline V and J ends were trimmed by 8 bases and 5 bases, with 6 bases remaining between them. The CDR3 is 10 amino acids. The CDR3 coding sequence is TGTGCCAGTGGGAGGGAGACCCAGTACTTC. Translation: CASGRETQYF.

The genes are TRBV27 and TRBJ1-4; D unclear. CDR3 size: 13 residues. Trimming removed 2 bases at V and 3 bases at J, with 4 bases between. The germline CDR1 and CDR2 sequences are MNHEY and SMNVEV (reference sequence). CDR3 protein: CASSLAANEKLFF. The CDR3 DNA sequence: TGTGCCAGCAGTTTAGCGGCTAATGAAAAACTGTTTTTT.

The genes are TRBV2 and TRBJ1-4; 9 nucleotides line up with TRBD1. Germline lookup yields CDR1 SNHLY and CDR2 FYNNEI. The junction had 5 bases not matched to a gene; V was cut back by 3 bases and J by 0 bases. The CDR3 totals 17 residues. CDR3 bases: TGTGCCAGCAGTGATCCTAGGGACAGGGCAACTAATGAAAAACTGTTTTTT. Translated: CASSDPRDRATNEKLFF.

The chain uses TRBV13 and TRBJ2-7; D is perhaps TRBD2 (6 bases). This CDR3 is 13 amino acids long. V was trimmed by 5 bases and J by 1 base, leaving 9 bases between them. Germline loops: CDR1 PRHDT, CDR2 FYEKMQ (reference sequence). CDR3 in DNA: TGTGCCAGCAGCCCCCGGGAGTCCTACGAGCAGTACTTC. It codes for CASSPRESYEQYF.

V usage is TRBV6-5 and J usage is TRBJ2-4, with 9 bases aligning to TRBD2. The V and J ends lost 7 bases and 9 bases, in that order; junction bases with no gene match: 13. The CDR3 runs 15 residues. Germline V gives CDR1 MNHEY, CDR2 SVGAGI. The CDR3 DNA is TGTGCCAGCACCCCGCTCCCCGGGACTAGCTCCATTCAGTACTTC. Translated: CASTPLPGTSSIQYF.

V and J are TRBV27 and TRBJ2-7; the D gene is possibly TRBD2 (5 bases). CDR1 is MNHEY and CDR2 is SMNVEV in the germline V gene (reference sequence). Trimming pared 5 bases from V and 3 bases from J, leaving 11 bases between. The CDR3 length is 13 residues. CDR3 sequence (DNA): TGTGCCAGCAGTCTGACTATCGACTACGAGCAGTACTTC. It yields the protein CASSLTIDYEQYF.

The genes are TRBV5-4 and TRBJ2-3, with no clear D. The CDR3 runs to 13 residues. CDR1 and CDR2 (germline): SGHNT, YYREEE (reference sequence). The ends were cut back, 2 bases at V and 1 base at J, with 5 bases in the middle. DNA for the CDR3: TGTGCCAGCAGCTTCTCCGGCACAGATACGCAGTATTTT. Protein product: CASSFSGTDTQYF.

The chain combines TRBV9 with TRBJ1-5; D is unresolved. Trimming shortened V by 7 bases and J by 0 bases, and 8 bases separated the two germline ends. Germline V lookup: CDR1 SGDLS, CDR2 YYNGEE. CDR3 length equals 13 residues. CDR3 region: CASAQNSNQPQHF. CDR3 nucleotides: TGTGCCAGCGCACAGAATAGCAATCAGCCCCAGCATTTT.

V gene TRBV19 combines with J gene TRBJ1-1; D not resolved. CDR3 length: 13 residues. Germline CDR1 and CDR2: LNHDA and SQIVND (reference sequence). The ends were cut back, 4 bases at V and 0 bases at J, with 6 bases in the middle. The CDR3 nucleotides are TGTGCCAGTAGTAACAGTTTGAACACTGAAGCTTTCTTT. It yields the protein CASSNSLNTEAFF. Based on the CDR3 plus reference TRBV19 and TRBJ1-1, the full variable domain is DGGITQSPKYLFRKEGQNVTLSCEQNLNHDAMYWYRQDPGQGLRLIYYSQIVNDFQKGDIAEGYSVSREKKESFPLTVTSAQKNPTAFYLCASSNSLNTEAFFGQGTRLTVV.

A few counts support this clone. The rearrangement joins TRBV2 to TRBJ1-1, with D possibly TRBD1 on 5 matching bases. The germline gives CDR1 SNHLY, CDR2 FYNNEI. Trimming pared 7 bases from V and 1 base from J, leaving 16 bases between. CDR3 length: 15 amino acids. The CDR3 sequence: CASTYGGYGNTEAFF. The CDR3 DNA reads TGTGCCAGCACCTATGGGGGGTATGGGAACACTGAAGCTTTCTTT.

This chain links TRBV30 with TRBJ2-2; D remains unclear. The CDR3 consists of 14 residues. Trimming removed 1 base at V and 0 bases at J, with 6 bases between. From germline, CDR1 is GTSNPN and CDR2 SVGIG (reference sequence). As DNA, the CDR3 is TGTGCCTGGAGTGGACTGACGAACACCGGGGAGCTGTTTTTT. Amino acid sequence: CAWSGLTNTGELFF.

The chain recombines TRBV9 with TRBJ1-6; 7 positions agree with TRBD1. Trimming cost V 3 bases and J 10 bases; bases outside gene matches: 13. Germline V CDR1 and CDR2: SGDLS, YYNGEE. CDR3 size: 16 residues. The CDR3 DNA follows: TGTGCCAGCAGCGCTCGAGTAGACAGGGTGGGGTCACCCCTCCACTTT. Its protein is CASSARVDRVGSPLHF.

The gene calls are TRBV6-5 and TRBJ1-5; perhaps TRBD1 as D (5 bases). Germline loops: CDR1 MNHEY, CDR2 SVGAGI. This CDR3 comprises 15 residues. Trimming took off 0 bases at V and 0 bases at J, with 6 bases between the two ends. The CDR3 protein is CASSYSGDSNQPQHF. The CDR3 nucleotides are TGTGCCAGCAGTTACTCAGGGGATAGCAATCAGCCCCAGCATTTT.

In DNA form, the CDR3 reads TGTGCCAGTAGTAGGACCGGACTAGCGCCGAACAATGAGCAGTTCTTC. Translating it yields CASSRTGLAPNNEQFF. The V gene is TRBV19, the J gene TRBJ2-1, with TRBD2 matching over 9 bases. J lost 5 bases, V lost 4 bases, and 9 bases had no gene match. CDR3 length: 16 residues. Germline-derived CDR1 and CDR2 are LNHDA and SQIVND (reference sequence).

This clone was seen more than once but under ten times. The V call is TRBV5-5, the J call TRBJ1-3; D remains unclear. This CDR3 is built from 15 residues. The V and J ends lost 2 bases and 4 bases respectively, with 13 bases between them. Germline CDR1 SGHKS, CDR2 YYEKEE (reference sequence). The CDR3 DNA is TGTGCCAGCAGCTTCGGCAAGGGAGTCGGAAACACCATATATTTT. It codes for CASSFGKGVGNTIYF.

The chain carries TRBV30 and TRBJ1-1; no clear D. The V gene's germline CDR1 is GTSNPN and CDR2 SVGIG (reference sequence). Trimming cost V 2 bases and J 4 bases, with 11 bases left between them. The CDR3 is 13 amino acids. Here the CDR3 DNA reads TGTGCCTGGAGTTTCCGGGGATCCACTGAAGCTTTCTTT. Translation: CAWSFRGSTEAFF.

V gene TRBV28 combines with J gene TRBJ2-5; weak D call: TRBD1 (5 bases). V lost 7 bases to trimming and J lost 7 bases, with 22 bases between them. This CDR3 contains 15 residues. Germline loops: CDR1 MDHEN, CDR2 SYDVKM. CDR3 amino acids: CASMGLFGFRGTQYF. CDR3 sequence (DNA): TGTGCCAGCATGGGGCTTTTTGGATTTAGAGGGACCCAGTACTTC. Full variable domain (outside the CDR3, taken from reference TRBV28 and TRBJ2-5): DVKVTQSSRYLVKRTGEKVFLECVQDMDHENMFWYRQDPGLGLRLIYFSYDVKMKEKGDIPEGYSVSREKKERFSLILESASTNQTSMYLCASMGLFGFRGTQYFGPGTRLLVL.

The V and J genes are TRBV28 and TRBJ2-2; unclear D gene. Trimming cost V 3 bases and J 5 bases, with 4 bases left between them. The CDR3 is 12 amino acids. The germline V gene has CDR1 MDHEN and CDR2 SYDVKM. The CDR3, as DNA: TGTGCCAGCAGTTTCCCGACCGGGGAGCTGTTTTTT. Translating it yields CASSFPTGELFF.

The V call is TRBV5-1, the J call TRBJ2-1; 11 bases map to TRBD2. In germline, CDR1 is SGHRS, CDR2 YFSETQ. The CDR3 runs to 16 residues. V lost 4 bases and J lost 6; bases outside the gene matches: 9. This CDR3 reads CASSKLLAGGFNEQFF. Written as DNA, the CDR3 is TGCGCCAGCAGCAAATTGTTAGCGGGAGGGTTCAATGAGCAGTTCTTC.

The rearrangement uses TRBV27 and TRBJ1-4; 8 bases agree with TRBD1. Germline V lookup: CDR1 MNHEY, CDR2 SMNVEV (reference sequence). The CDR3 consists of 13 residues. Trimming removed 6 bases from V and 5 bases from J; junction bases left unmatched: 2. The DNA of the CDR3 is TGTGCCAGCAGACAGGGGGGAAATGAAAAACTGTTTTTT. Protein sequence: CASRQGGNEKLFF.